This T cell receptor (beta chain) was sequenced during a study of Tregs in tolerant kidney transplant recipients. The ends were cut back, 6 bases at V and 1 base at J, with 9 bases in the middle. CDR3 length: 14 residues. Germline V lookup: CDR1 SGHTA, CDR2 FQGTGA. Using immunoSEQ multiplex PCR, the repertoire was profiled, and TCRdb retains in-frame clones only, with some absent. The table lists approximately 67,000 clones, over 85% of them singletons. Sequenced here: CD8+ T cells from blood, sampled before the transplant. The chain uses TRBV7-3 and TRBJ2-2; D may be TRBD1 (5 bases). The TCR sequence derives from a human donor who received a combined kidney and bone marrow transplant. For the CDR3, the DNA is TGTGCCAGCAGACCTGACAGGAACACCGGGGAGCTGTTTTTT. This codes for CASRPDRNTGELFF.